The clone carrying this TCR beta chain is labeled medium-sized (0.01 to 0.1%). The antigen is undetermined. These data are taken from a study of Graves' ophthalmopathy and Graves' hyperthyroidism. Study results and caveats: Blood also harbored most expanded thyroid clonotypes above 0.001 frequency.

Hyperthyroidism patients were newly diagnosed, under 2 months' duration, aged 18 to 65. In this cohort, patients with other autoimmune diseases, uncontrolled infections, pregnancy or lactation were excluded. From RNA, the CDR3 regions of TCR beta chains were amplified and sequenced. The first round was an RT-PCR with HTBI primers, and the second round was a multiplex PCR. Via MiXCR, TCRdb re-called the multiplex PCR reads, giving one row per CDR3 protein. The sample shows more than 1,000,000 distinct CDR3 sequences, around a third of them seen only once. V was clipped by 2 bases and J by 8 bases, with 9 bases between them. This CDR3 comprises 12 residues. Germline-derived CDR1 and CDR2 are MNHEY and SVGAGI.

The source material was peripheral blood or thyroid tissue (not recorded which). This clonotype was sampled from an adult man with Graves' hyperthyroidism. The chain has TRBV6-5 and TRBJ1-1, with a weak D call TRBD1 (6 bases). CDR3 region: CASSYTGTEAFF. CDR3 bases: TGTGCCAGCAGTTACACCGGGACAGAAGCTTTCTTT.